This TCR beta chain was obtained from a study of type 1 regulatory T cells. Study-wide background: This in vitro CD4 product, T-allo10, is enriched for Tr1 cells and alloantigen-specific.

This clonotype turned up a few times. Via MiXCR, TCRdb re-called the reads, giving one row per CDR3 protein. The sample lists 80,000 to 100,000 distinct CDR3 sequences, 31% occurring once. The CDR3 spans 14 residues. V gave up 3 bases and J gave up 3 bases, with 15 bases separating them. CDR1 and CDR2 (germline): SQVTM, ANQGSEA. The material sequenced was CD4+ T cells, either the whole sample or a sorted fraction (not recorded which). This TCR came from a human donor in good health. This chain connects TRBV29-1 to TRBJ2-7; the D call may be TRBD1 or TRBD2 (5 bases each). CDR3 DNA: TGCAGCGTTGACGAGGGGTCCGGCTACTACGAGCAGTACTTC. Protein: CSVDEGSGYYEQYF.